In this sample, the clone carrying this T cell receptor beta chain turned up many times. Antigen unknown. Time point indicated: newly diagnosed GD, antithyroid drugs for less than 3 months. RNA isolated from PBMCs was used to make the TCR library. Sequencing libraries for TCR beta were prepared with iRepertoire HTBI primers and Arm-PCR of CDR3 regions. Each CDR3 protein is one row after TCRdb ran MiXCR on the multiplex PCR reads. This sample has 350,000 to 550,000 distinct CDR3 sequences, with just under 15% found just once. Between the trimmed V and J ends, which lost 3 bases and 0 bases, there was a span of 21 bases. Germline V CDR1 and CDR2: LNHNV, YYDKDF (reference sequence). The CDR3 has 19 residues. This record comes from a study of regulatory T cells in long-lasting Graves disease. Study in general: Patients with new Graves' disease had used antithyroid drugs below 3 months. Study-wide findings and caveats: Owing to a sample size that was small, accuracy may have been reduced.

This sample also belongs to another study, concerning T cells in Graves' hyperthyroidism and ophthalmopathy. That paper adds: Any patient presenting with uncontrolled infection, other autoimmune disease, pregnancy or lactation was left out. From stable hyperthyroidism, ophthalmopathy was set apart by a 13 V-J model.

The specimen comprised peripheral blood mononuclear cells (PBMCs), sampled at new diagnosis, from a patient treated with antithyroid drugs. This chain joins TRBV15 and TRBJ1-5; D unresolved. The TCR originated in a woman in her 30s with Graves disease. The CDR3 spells CATSSDAATALNSNQPQHF. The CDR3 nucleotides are TGTGCCACCAGCAGTGATGCGGCAACAGCGCTGAATAGCAATCAGCCCCAGCATTTT.